The TCR beta chain described here comes from a study of siplizumab effects on memory and regulatory T cells. V lost 1 base and J lost 7; bases outside the gene matches: 7. CDR1 and CDR2 (germline): SGHDN, FVKESK. The CDR3 has 15 amino acids. Each sample contributed approximately 94,000 TCR templates to the assay. TCRdb's table, derived via immunoSEQ multiplex PCR, lists solely in-frame clones and lacks some. The data contain 100,000 or so clones, roughly nine tenths of them seen just once; the ten biggest clones take up around 0.73%. Whole-study results and caveats: Memory cells seemed less diverse than naive T cells, which seemed major alloresponse contributors. Unstimulated subsets contained matches for only a minor fraction of alloreactive clones.

This clone has just a few counts. Its antigen remains unidentified. The chain links TRBV14 to TRBJ1-2; 9 bases align to TRBD1. The specimen sequenced was Tregs sorted from blood. This receptor was taken from a human donor in good health. CDR3 in DNA: TGTGCCAGCAGCCAAGTCTTCGGGACAGGGTCTGGCTACACCTTC. Translating gives CASSQVFGTGSGYTF.